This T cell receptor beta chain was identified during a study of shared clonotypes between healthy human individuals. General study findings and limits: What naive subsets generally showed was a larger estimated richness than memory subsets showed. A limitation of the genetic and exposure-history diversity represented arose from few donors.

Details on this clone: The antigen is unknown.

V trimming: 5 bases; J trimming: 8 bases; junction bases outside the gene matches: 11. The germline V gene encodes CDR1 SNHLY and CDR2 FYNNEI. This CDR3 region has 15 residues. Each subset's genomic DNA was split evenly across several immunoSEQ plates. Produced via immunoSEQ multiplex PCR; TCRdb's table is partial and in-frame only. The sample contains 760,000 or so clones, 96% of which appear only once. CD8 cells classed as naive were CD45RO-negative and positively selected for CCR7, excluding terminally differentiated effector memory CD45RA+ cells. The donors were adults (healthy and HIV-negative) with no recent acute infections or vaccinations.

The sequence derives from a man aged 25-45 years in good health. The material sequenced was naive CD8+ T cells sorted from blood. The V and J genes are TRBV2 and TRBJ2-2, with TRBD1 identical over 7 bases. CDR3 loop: CASSPGQRSTGELFF. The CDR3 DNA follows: TGTGCCAGCAGTCCGGGACAGAGGAGTACTGGGGAGCTGTTTTTT.